This entry concerns a single T cell receptor beta chain. The antigen remains unidentified. TCRdb re-called the reads through MiXCR, storing one row per CDR3 protein. The sample includes 550,000 to 850,000 distinct CDR3 sequences, roughly a third of them seen just once. Trimming took 5 bases from V and 4 from J; bases not matched to a gene: 6. The CDR3 covers 14 residues. From germline, CDR1 is MNHEY and CDR2 SVGAGI. This sample was taken from a study of T cell repertoires in cytomegalovirus infection. Looking at the study overall: Indicated by public TCR beta signatures were CMV infection and matching HLA type.

Study outcomes and limitations: Of the TCR beta families, the public ones yielded a cumulative frequency that identified carriers of CMV plus the relevant HLA. Within the response measured ex vivo, HLA-C-restricted CMV-specific TCR beta clonotypes were dominant.

Sequencing was performed on cultured PBMCs, taken from culture after CMV antigen stimulation. The sequence derives from a human donor in good health (CMV status not recorded). Some clones in this sample may be carry-over from other donors' samples. The chain uses TRBV6-5 and TRBJ2-7; 9 bases match TRBD1. CDR3 nucleotide sequence: TGTGCCAGCAGTAACGACAGGGGGGTGTACGAGCAGTACTTC. Translation: CASSNDRGVYEQYF.